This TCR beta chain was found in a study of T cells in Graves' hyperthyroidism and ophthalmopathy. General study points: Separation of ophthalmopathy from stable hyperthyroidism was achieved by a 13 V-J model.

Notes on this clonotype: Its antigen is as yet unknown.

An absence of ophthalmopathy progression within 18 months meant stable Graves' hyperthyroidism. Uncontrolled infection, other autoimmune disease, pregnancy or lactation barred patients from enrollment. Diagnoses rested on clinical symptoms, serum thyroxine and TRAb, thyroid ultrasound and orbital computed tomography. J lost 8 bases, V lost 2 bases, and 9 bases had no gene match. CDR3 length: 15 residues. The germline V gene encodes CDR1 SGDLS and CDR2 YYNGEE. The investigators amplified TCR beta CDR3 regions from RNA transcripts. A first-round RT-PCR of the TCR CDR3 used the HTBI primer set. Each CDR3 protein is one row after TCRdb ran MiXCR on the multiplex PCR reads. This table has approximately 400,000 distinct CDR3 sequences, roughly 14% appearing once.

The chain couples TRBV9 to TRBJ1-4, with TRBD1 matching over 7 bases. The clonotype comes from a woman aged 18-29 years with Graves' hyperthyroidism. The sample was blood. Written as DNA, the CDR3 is TGTGCCAGCAGCGTCTCGCAGGGGGGAGGGGAAAAACTGTTTTTT. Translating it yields CASSVSQGGGEKLFF.